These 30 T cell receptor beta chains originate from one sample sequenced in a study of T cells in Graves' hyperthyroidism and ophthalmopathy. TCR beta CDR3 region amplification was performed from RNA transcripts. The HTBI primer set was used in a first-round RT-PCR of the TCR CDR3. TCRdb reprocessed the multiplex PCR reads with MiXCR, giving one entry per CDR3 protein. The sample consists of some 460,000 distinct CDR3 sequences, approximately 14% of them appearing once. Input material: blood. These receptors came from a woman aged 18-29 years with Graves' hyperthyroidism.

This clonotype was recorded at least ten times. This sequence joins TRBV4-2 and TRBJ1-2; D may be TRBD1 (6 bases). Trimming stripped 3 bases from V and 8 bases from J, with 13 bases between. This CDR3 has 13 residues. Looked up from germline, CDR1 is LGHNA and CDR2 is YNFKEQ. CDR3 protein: CASSQGQQGGYTF. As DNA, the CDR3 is TGTGCCAGCAGCCAGGGACAACAAGGGGGCTACACCTTC.

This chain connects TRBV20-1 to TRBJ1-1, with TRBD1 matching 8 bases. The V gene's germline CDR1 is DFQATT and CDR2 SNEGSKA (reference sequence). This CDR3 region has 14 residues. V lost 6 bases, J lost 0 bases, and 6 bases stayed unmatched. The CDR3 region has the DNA TGCAGTGCCCCTGACAGGGGCTTGAACACTGAAGCTTTCTTT. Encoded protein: CSAPDRGLNTEAFF.

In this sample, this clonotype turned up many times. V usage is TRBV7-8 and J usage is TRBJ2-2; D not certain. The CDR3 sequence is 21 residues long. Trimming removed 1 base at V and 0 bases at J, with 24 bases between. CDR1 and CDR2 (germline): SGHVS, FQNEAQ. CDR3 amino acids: CASSLVVIAVKSYANTGELFF. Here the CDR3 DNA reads TGTGCCAGCAGCTTAGTGGTCATTGCGGTCAAGTCCTACGCGAACACCGGGGAGCTGTTTTTT. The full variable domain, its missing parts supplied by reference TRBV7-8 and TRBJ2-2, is GAGVSQSPRYKVAKRGQDVALRCDPISGHVSLFWYQQALGQGPEFLTYFQNEAQLDKSGLPSDRFFAERPEGSVSTLKIQRTQQEDSAVYLCASSLVVIAVKSYANTGELFFGEGSRLTVL.

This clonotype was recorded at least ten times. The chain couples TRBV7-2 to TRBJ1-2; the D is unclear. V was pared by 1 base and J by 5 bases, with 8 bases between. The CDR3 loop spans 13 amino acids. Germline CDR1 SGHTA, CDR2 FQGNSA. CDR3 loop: CASSLGLPYGYTF. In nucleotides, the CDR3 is TGTGCCAGCAGCTTAGGTTTGCCTTATGGCTACACCTTC.

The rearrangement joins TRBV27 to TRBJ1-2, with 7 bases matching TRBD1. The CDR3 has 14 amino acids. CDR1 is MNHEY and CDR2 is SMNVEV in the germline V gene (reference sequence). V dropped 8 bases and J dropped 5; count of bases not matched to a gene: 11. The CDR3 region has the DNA TGTGCCAGCGGCCGCCGGGACAGAGTTTATGGCTACACCTTC. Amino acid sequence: CASGRRDRVYGYTF.

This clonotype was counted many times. For the CDR3, the DNA is TGTGCCAGCAGCTTGACCCGCGGCGAAAAACTGTTTTTT. Its translation is CASSLTRGEKLFF. The genes are TRBV5-6 and TRBJ1-4; no firm D call. CDR3 length: 13 residues. Germline V gene sequence: CDR1 SGHDT, CDR2 YYEEEE. V was cut by 1 base and J by 8 bases, with 9 bases left in between.

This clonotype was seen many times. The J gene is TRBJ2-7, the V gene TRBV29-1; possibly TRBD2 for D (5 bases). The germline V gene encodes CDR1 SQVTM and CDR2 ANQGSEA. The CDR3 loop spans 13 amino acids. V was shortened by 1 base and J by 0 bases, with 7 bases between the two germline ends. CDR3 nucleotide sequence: TGCAGCGTTGAAGTGAGGGCCTCCTACGAGCAGTACTTC. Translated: CSVEVRASYEQYF.

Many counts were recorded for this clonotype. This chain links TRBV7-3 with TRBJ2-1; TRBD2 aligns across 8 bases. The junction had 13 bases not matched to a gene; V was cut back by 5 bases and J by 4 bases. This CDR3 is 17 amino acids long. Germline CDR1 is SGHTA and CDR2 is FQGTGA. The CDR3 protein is CASSPQPGGGGYNEQFF. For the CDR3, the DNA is TGTGCCAGCAGCCCGCAACCCGGGGGGGGCGGGTACAATGAGCAGTTCTTC.

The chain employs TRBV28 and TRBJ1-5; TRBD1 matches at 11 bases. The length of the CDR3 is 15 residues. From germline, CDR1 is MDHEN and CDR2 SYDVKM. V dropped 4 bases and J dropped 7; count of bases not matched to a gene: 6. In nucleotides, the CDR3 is TGTGCCAGCAGTTCTCTCGGGACAGGGGGGCAGCCCCAGCATTTT. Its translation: CASSSLGTGGQPQHF.

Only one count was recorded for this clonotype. The DNA for the CDR3 is TGCGCCAGCAGCCAGGGGACAGTTTTGAACACTGAAGCTTTCTTT. Translated: CASSQGTVLNTEAFF. The chain carries TRBV4-3 and TRBJ1-1, with 7 bases lining up with TRBD1. The CDR3 extends over 15 amino acids. The junction had 4 bases not matched to a gene; V was cut back by 3 bases and J by 0 bases. Germline V gene sequence: CDR1 LGHNA, CDR2 YSLEER.

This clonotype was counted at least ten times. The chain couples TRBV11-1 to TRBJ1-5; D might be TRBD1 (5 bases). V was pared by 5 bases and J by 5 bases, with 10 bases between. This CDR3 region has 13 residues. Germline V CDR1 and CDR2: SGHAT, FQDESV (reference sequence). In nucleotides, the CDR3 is TGTGCCAGCAGCACAGGCAGAGATCAGCCCCAGCATTTT. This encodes CASSTGRDQPQHF.

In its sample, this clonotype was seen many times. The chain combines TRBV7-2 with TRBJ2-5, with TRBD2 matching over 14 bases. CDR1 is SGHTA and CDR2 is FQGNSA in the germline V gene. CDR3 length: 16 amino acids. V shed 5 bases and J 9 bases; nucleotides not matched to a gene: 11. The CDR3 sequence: CASSPVTSGGGVAQYF. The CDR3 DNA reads TGTGCCAGCAGCCCGGTGACTAGCGGGGGGGGGGTGGCCCAGTACTTC.

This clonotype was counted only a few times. CDR3 residues: CASSINGFEAFF. The CDR3 coding sequence is TGTGCCAGTAGTATAAACGGCTTTGAAGCTTTCTTT. The V and J genes are TRBV19 and TRBJ1-1, with no clear D. Germline assignment: CDR1 LNHDA and CDR2 SQIVND (reference sequence). This CDR3 contains 12 residues. Trimming took off 2 bases at V and 7 bases at J, with 8 bases between the two ends.

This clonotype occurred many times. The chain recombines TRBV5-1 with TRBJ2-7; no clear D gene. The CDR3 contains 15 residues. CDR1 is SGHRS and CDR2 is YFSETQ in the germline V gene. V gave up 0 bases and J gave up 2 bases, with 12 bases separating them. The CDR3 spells CASSLVSQGTYEQYF. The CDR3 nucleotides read TGCGCCAGCAGCTTGGTGAGTCAAGGAACCTACGAGCAGTACTTC. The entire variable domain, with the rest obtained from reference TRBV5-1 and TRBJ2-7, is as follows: KAGVTQTPRYLIKTRGQQVTLSCSPISGHRSVSWYQQTPGQGLQFLFEYFSETQRNKGNFPGRFSGRQFSNSRSEMNVSTLELGDSALYLCASSLVSQGTYEQYFGPGTRLTVT.

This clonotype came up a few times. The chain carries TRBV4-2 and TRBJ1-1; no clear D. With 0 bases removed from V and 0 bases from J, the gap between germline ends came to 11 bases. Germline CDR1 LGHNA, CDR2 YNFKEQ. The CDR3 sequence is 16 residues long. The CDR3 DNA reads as TGTGCCAGCAGCCAAGAAATGCTGCGAGTGAACACTGAAGCTTTCTTT. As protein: CASSQEMLRVNTEAFF.

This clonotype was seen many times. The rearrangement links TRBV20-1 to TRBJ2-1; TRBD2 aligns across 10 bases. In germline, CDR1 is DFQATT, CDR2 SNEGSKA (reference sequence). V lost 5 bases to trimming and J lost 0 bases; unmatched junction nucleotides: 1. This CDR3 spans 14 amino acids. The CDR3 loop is CSASSGSSYNEQFF. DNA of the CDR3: TGCAGTGCTTCTAGCGGGAGCTCCTACAATGAGCAGTTCTTC.

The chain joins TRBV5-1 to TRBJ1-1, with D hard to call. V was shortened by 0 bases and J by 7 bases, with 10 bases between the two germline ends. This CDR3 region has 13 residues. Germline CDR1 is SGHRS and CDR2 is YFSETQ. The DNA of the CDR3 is TGCGCCAGCAGCTTGGATTTAAGCAGTGAAGCTTTCTTT. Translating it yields CASSLDLSSEAFF.

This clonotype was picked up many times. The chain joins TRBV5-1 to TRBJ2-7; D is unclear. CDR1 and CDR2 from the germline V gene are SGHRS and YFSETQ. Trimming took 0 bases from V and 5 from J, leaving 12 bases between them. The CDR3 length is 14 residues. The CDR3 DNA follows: TGCGCCAGCAGCTTGGGTAGGGCGAGTGACGAGCAGTACTTC. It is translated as CASSLGRASDEQYF.

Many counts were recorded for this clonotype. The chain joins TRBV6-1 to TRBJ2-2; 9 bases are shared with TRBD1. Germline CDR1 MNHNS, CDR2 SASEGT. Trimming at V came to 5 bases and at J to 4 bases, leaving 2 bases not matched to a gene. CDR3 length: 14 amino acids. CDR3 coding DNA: TGTGCCAGCAGTCAGACAGGGGGCACCGGGGAGCTGTTTTTT. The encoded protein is CASSQTGGTGELFF.

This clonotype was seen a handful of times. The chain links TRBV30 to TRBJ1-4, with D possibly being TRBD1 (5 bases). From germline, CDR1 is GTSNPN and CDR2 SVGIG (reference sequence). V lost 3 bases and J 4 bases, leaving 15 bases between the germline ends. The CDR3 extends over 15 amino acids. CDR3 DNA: TGTGCCTGGAGCGCCCGGGACGGAAGTAATGAAAAACTGTTTTTT. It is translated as CAWSARDGSNEKLFF.

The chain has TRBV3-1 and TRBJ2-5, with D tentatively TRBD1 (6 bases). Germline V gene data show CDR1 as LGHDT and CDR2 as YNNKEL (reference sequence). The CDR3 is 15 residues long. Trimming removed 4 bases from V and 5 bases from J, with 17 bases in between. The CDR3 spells CASSLLRSGVETQYF. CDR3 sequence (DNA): TGTGCCAGCAGCCTATTACGATCAGGGGTCGAGACCCAGTACTTC.

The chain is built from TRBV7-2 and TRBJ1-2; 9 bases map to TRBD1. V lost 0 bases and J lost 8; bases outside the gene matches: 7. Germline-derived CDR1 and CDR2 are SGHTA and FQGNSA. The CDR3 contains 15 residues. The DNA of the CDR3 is TGTGCCAGCAGCTTAGCTTTACAGGGGGCCGGCGGCTACACCTTC. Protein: CASSLALQGAGGYTF.

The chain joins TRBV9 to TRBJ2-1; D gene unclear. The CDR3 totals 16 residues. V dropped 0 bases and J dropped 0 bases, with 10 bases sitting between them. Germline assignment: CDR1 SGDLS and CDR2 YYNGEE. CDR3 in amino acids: CASSVVGASSYNEQFF. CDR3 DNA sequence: TGTGCCAGCAGCGTAGTCGGCGCGAGCTCCTACAATGAGCAGTTCTTC.

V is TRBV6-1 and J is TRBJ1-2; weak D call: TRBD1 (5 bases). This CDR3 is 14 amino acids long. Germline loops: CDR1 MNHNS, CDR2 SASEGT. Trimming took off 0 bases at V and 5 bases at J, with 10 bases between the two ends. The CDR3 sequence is CASSEAAGGYGYTF. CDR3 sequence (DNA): TGTGCCAGCAGTGAAGCTGCGGGGGGATATGGCTACACCTTC.

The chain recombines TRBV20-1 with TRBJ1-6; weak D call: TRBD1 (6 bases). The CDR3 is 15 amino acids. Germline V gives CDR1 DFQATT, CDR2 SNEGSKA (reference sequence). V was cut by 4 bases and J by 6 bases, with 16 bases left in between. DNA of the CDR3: TGCAGTGCTAAACTACAGACAGGACGTAATTCACCCCTCCACTTT. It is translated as CSAKLQTGRNSPLHF.

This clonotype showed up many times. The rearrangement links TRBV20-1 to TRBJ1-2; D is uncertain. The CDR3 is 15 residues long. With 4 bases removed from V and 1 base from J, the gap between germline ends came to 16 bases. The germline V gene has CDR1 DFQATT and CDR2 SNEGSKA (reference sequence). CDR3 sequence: CSAIRLTQVNYGYTF. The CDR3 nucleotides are TGCAGTGCTATCCGCCTTACCCAGGTTAACTATGGCTACACCTTC.

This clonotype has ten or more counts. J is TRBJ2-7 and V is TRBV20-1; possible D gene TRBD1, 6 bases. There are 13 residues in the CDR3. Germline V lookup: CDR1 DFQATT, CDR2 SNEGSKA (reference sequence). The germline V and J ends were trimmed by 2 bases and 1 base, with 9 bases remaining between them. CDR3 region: CSARMTGSYEQYF. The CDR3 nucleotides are TGCAGTGCTAGAATGACAGGTTCCTACGAGCAGTACTTC.

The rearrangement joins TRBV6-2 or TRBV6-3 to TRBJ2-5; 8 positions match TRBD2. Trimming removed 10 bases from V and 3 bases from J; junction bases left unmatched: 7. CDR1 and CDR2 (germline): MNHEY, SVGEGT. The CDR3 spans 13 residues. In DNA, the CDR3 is TGTGCCACCGTACGGGGGGGCGAAGAGACCCAGTACTTC. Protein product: CATVRGGEETQYF.

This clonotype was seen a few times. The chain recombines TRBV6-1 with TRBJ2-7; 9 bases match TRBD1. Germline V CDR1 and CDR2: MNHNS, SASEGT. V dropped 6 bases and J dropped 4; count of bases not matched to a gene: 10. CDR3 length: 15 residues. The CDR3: CASSHRTGVGYEQYF. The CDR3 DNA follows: TGTGCCAGCAGCCACCGGACAGGGGTGGGGTACGAGCAGTACTTC.

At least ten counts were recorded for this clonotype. The CDR3 DNA reads as TGTGCCAGCAGTTTAGGGGGACTAGCGGGAACGGGGGGAAGTGGTGAGCAGTTCTTC. Translated: CASSLGGLAGTGGSGEQFF. The gene calls are TRBV28 and TRBJ2-1; TRBD2 aligns across 13 bases. Germline V gene data show CDR1 as MDHEN and CDR2 as SYDVKM. The CDR3 length is 19 residues. V was pared by 2 bases and J by 9 bases, with 16 bases of the junction left unmatched.